The 24 T cell receptor beta chains below come from one sample, sequenced in a study of blood T cells in healthy people across ages. The use of a sample-barcoded 5' primer and a J-beta primer mix characterized a second PCR of roughly 6 to 11 cycles. MiXCR, applied by TCRdb to the 5' RACE reads, yields one record per CDR3 protein. The table includes around 900,000 distinct CDR3 sequences, around 28% detected once. Material for sequencing was blood. The source of these receptors is a woman aged 80 or over in good health.

The sample holds many counts of this clonotype. The chain is built from TRBV11-2 and TRBJ2-3, with 8 bases matching TRBD2. The V gene end was trimmed by 2 bases and the J gene end by 9 bases; junction bases not matched to a gene: 7. This CDR3 is built from 14 residues. Germline CDR1 reads SGHAT; CDR2 reads FQNNGV. CDR3 sequence (DNA): TGTGCCAGCAGCTTATTGGCCGGGACTAGAACGCAGTATTTT. Protein sequence: CASSLLAGTRTQYF.

Many counts were recorded for this clonotype. The chain combines TRBV11-2 with TRBJ2-3; D is undetermined. The V gene lost 4 bases and the J gene lost 2 bases, with 10 bases spanning the gap. The CDR3 has 14 residues. CDR1 and CDR2 from the germline V gene are SGHAT and FQNNGV. The CDR3 loop reads CASSSQEYTDTQYF. The CDR3 nucleotides are TGTGCCAGCAGCTCCCAAGAATACACAGATACGCAGTATTTT.

The table lists this clonotype with many counts. The V and J genes are TRBV7-9 and TRBJ1-2; 11 bases agree with TRBD1. Germline V gives CDR1 SEHNR, CDR2 FQNEAQ (reference sequence). Trimming cost V 6 bases and J 4 bases; bases outside gene matches: 16. The CDR3 totals 18 residues. CDR3 region: CASRQGGTGGSTSYGYTF. The CDR3 nucleotides are TGTGCCAGCAGACAAGGCGGGACAGGGGGTTCTACTAGCTATGGCTACACCTTC.

This clonotype was seen a handful of times. The chain uses TRBV15 and TRBJ1-6; D remains unclear. Germline assignment: CDR1 LNHNV and CDR2 YYDKDF (reference sequence). This CDR3 spans 14 amino acids. V was shortened by 6 bases and J by 7 bases, with 13 bases between the two germline ends. The CDR3 region has the DNA TGTGCCACCAGGGACTACCTGTGGAATTCACCCCTCCACTTT. This codes for CATRDYLWNSPLHF.

The genes are TRBV12-3 or TRBV12-4 and TRBJ2-1; 9 nucleotides match TRBD2. The CDR3 runs 15 residues. J lost 12 bases, V lost 5 bases, and 14 bases had no gene match. This chain's CDR3 is CASSQRGGGASVQFF. CDR3 coding DNA: TGTGCCAGCAGTCAAAGGGGCGGGGGGGCCTCCGTGCAGTTCTTC.

The rearrangement joins TRBV27 to TRBJ2-3; 7 bases are shared with TRBD2. Germline V gene sequence: CDR1 MNHEY, CDR2 SMNVEV (reference sequence). Losses at the gene ends were 4 bases for V and 0 bases for J; bases not matched to a gene: 16. This CDR3 region has 19 residues. The CDR3 region has the DNA TGTGCCAGCAGTTCTGCCCGGACTAGTAGCGGCCCTAGCACAGATACGCAGTATTTT. Translated, it gives CASSSARTSSGPSTDTQYF.

In the case of this clonotype: Just one base apart from a much larger clone, this may be a read error. V is TRBV9 and J is TRBJ2-1; D tentatively reads TRBD1 or TRBD2 (5 bases each). Between the trimmed V and J ends, which lost 0 bases and 10 bases, there was a span of 17 bases. Germline values: CDR1 SGDLS, CDR2 YYNGEE. This CDR3 spans 15 amino acids. DNA of the CDR3: TGTGCCAGCAGCGTAGGGGACGGGACCTCCTACGAGCAGTTCTTC. It encodes CASSVGDGTSYEQFF.

The chain joins TRBV6-1 to TRBJ1-1; TRBD1 might be the D (6 bases). Germline V CDR1 and CDR2: MNHNS, SASEGT. The V end was cut by 2 bases, the J end by 9 bases, with 13 bases between. The CDR3 spans 13 residues. DNA for the CDR3: TGTGCCAGCAGTGAACTACAGGGTATTAAAGCTTTCTTT. Its protein is CASSELQGIKAFF.

This clonotype was seen many times. The chain couples TRBV12-3 or TRBV12-4 to TRBJ2-6; D is unresolved. V was clipped by 6 bases and J by 2 bases, with 5 bases between them. The CDR3 contains 13 residues. CDR3 amino acids: CASSPAGANVLTF. CDR3 DNA sequence: TGTGCCAGCAGCCCTGCTGGGGCCAACGTCCTGACTTTC.

This clonotype was recorded a few times. The CDR3 DNA reads as TGTGCCAGCAGCGTAACTCGGCTAGCGGGGGTTACTGATACGCAGTATTTT. Its protein is CASSVTRLAGVTDTQYF. This chain joins TRBV9 and TRBJ2-3; TRBD2 matches 10 bases. Trimming at V came to 1 base and at J to 6 bases, leaving 11 bases not matched to a gene. The CDR3 runs to 17 residues. Germline values: CDR1 SGDLS, CDR2 YYNGEE.

The sample holds a few counts of this clonotype. V gene TRBV28 combines with J gene TRBJ2-7, with TRBD1 as a possible D gene (6 bases). Germline V lookup: CDR1 MDHEN, CDR2 SYDVKM. This CDR3 contains 13 residues. With 5 bases removed from V and 5 bases from J, the gap between germline ends came to 13 bases. The CDR3 loop reads CASSMDSRDEQYF. In DNA form, the CDR3 reads TGTGCCAGCAGTATGGACAGTCGTGACGAGCAGTACTTC.

On this clonotype: A much larger clone differs from this one at a single base, so this may be a read error. The V and J genes are TRBV2 and TRBJ2-7, with D possibly TRBD2 on 5 matching bases. Trimming cost V 4 bases and J 5 bases, with 15 bases left between them. The germline gives CDR1 SNHLY, CDR2 FYNNEI. This CDR3 region has 14 residues. For the CDR3, the DNA is TGTGCCAGCAGTGGGGAGCAGGCCGCCGACGAGCAGTACTTC. Amino acid sequence: CASSGEQAADEQYF.

This sequence joins TRBV3-1 and TRBJ2-5, with D possibly matching TRBD1 (6 bases). Gene TRBJ2-7 matches the end of the DNA better, so the J call may be wrong. The CDR3 spans 13 residues. From germline, CDR1 is LGHDT and CDR2 YNNKEL (reference sequence). The CDR3: CASSPTDSYEQYF. The CDR3 DNA sequence: TGTGCCAGCAGCCCAACGGACAGTTACGAGCAGTACTTC.

The table lists this clonotype with many counts. The chain employs TRBV20-1 and TRBJ2-5; TRBD1 aligns across 12 bases. This CDR3 is built from 15 residues. With 0 bases clipped from V and 3 bases from J, the junction kept 2 bases outside the gene matches. CDR1 and CDR2 (germline): DFQATT, SNEGSKA (reference sequence). CDR3: CSARDGTGGEETQYF. CDR3 bases: TGCAGTGCTAGAGATGGGACAGGGGGCGAAGAGACCCAGTACTTC.

For this clonotype: A much larger clonotype is one base distant, so this may be a read error. The V and J genes are TRBV7-2 and TRBJ2-1; the match to TRBD1 covers 8 bases. Germline lookup yields CDR1 SGHTA and CDR2 FQGNSA. The CDR3 spans 14 residues. CDR3 region: CASLQGEAYNKQFF. CDR3 DNA: TGTGCCAGTTTACAGGGGGAGGCCTACAATAAGCAGTTCTTC.

There are many counts of this clonotype. The gene calls are TRBV20-1 and TRBJ1-1, with unresolved D. V was cut by 0 bases and J by 2 bases, with 10 bases left in between. The germline V gene has CDR1 DFQATT and CDR2 SNEGSKA (reference sequence). The length of the CDR3 is 14 residues. DNA of the CDR3: TGCAGTGCTAGAGAGCACACAGTTAACACTGAAGCTTTCTTT. This gives the protein CSAREHTVNTEAFF.

This clonotype occurred many times. The CDR3 reads CASLATGTEWETQYF. The CDR3 bases are TGTGCCAGTCTAGCGACAGGGACCGAGTGGGAGACCCAGTACTTC. The V and J genes are TRBV27 and TRBJ2-5; D perhaps matches TRBD1 (7 bases). The CDR3 loop spans 15 amino acids. V lost 9 bases to trimming and J lost 5 bases, with 22 bases between them. Germline-derived CDR1 and CDR2 are MNHEY and SMNVEV (reference sequence).

The chain is built from TRBV11-1 and TRBJ2-7; 8 positions agree with TRBD2. Matching the DNA end better, TRBJ2-5 makes the J call doubtful. The CDR3 loop spans 15 amino acids. Germline V gives CDR1 SGHAT, CDR2 FQDESV (reference sequence). For the CDR3, the DNA is TGTGCCAGCAGCTTATCGCGGGGGGTAAAAGAGACCCAGTACTTC. Translating it yields CASSLSRGVKETQYF.

Comments on this clonotype: This clone may be a read error of a much larger clone one base away. CDR3 coding DNA: TGTGCCAGCGGCTTTAAACGACAGGGGCTGGGCGATACGCAGTATTTT. Residues: CASGFKRQGLGDTQYF. The rearrangement uses TRBV7-9 and TRBJ2-3; TRBD1 aligns across 8 bases. The CDR3 is made up of 16 amino acids. The germline CDR1 and CDR2 sequences are SEHNR and FQNEAQ (reference sequence).

On this clonotype itself: One end of the junction varies from germline; a read error may be responsible. The rearrangement links TRBV7-2 to TRBJ2-2; 8 bases line up with TRBD1. Germline CDR1 is SGHTA and CDR2 is FQGNSA. The CDR3 totals 16 residues. As DNA, the CDR3 is TGTGCCGGCAGCTTAGTGACAGGGGAAATCGGCGGGGAGCTGTTTTTT. It specifies CAGSLVTGEIGGELFF.

About this clonotype: A much more abundant neighbour one base away suggests this may be a read error. The CDR3, as DNA: TGCGCCAGCGGCTTGGCGGGCAGGGGGCATGAAGCTTTCTTT. As protein: CASGLAGRGHEAFF. The genes are TRBV5-1 and TRBJ1-1, with 8 positions matching TRBD1. This CDR3 spans 14 amino acids. CDR1 is SGHRS and CDR2 is YFSETQ in the germline V gene.

CDR3 bases: TGTGCCAGCAGCCAACTGGTAGCGGAGCGAGAGACCCAGTACTTC. This encodes CASSQLVAERETQYF. V is TRBV3-1 and J is TRBJ2-5; weak D call: TRBD2 (6 bases). The germline V and J ends were trimmed by 2 bases and 4 bases, with 14 bases remaining between them. Germline CDR1 and CDR2: LGHDT and YNNKEL (reference sequence). The CDR3 spans 15 residues.

This clonotype was picked up many times. The rearrangement uses TRBV4-3 and TRBJ2-1; unclear D gene. The germline V and J ends were trimmed by 0 bases and 0 bases, with 6 bases remaining between them. The germline CDR1 and CDR2 sequences are LGHNA and YSLEER. The CDR3 runs to 15 residues. The CDR3 loop reads CASSQEYASYNEQFF. The CDR3 region has the DNA TGCGCCAGCAGCCAAGAATATGCCTCCTACAATGAGCAGTTCTTC.

This clonotype was seen more than once but under ten times. A read error is possible here, since a much larger clone lies one base away. The genes are TRBV7-2 and TRBJ2-7; TRBD2 matches 12 bases. Germline V CDR1 and CDR2: SGHTA, FQGNSA. This CDR3 is 15 amino acids long. The CDR3 region has the DNA TGTGCCCGCAGCCCAGGACTAGCGGGGCCCTACGAGCAGTACTTC. It specifies CARSPGLAGPYEQYF.